This T cell receptor beta chain originates from a study of CD8 T cells in ankylosing spondylitis. Libraries of TCR beta came from quantitative 5'-RACE with molecular barcodes. Each CDR3 protein gets one entry after TCRdb re-called the 5' RACE reads with MiXCR. The data hold approximately 45,000 distinct CDR3 sequences, with under 5% observed a single time. The CDR3 runs 15 residues. Trimming removed 0 bases at V and 4 bases at J, with 13 bases between. Per germline, CDR1 SGDLS and CDR2 YYNGEE. For this clonotype: Its specificity is unknown.

The study, taken as a whole, reports: Earlier literature documents some of the motif variants in reactive arthritis synovial fluid and blood. Blood from ankylosing spondylitis patients appeared to carry a characteristic roughly 8-variant TCR beta motif.

J is TRBJ1-2 and V is TRBV9, with D maybe TRBD1 (6 bases). The specimen sequenced was blood, either unsorted or a sorted T cell fraction (not recorded which). This receptor was taken from a female donor with ankylosing spondylitis or in good health (not recorded which). This CDR3 reads CASSVEEGRGYGYTF. The CDR3 bases are TGTGCCAGCAGCGTAGAAGAGGGCAGGGGCTATGGCTACACCTTC.